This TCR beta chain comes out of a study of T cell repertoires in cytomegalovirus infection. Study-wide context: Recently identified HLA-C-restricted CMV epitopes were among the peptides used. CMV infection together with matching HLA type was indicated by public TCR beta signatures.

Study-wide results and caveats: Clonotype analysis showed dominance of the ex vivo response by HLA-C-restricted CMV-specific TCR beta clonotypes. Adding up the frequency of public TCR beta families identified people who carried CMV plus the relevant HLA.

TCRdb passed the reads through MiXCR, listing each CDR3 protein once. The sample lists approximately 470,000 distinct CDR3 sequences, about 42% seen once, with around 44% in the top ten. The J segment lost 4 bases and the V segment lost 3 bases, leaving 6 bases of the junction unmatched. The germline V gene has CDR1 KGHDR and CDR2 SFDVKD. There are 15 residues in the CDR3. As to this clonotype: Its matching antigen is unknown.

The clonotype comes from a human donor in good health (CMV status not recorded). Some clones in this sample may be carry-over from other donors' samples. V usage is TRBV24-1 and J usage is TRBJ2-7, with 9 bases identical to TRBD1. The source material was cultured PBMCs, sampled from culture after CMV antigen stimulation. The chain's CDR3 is CATSDPGTGIYEQYF. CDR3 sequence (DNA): TGTGCCACCAGTGATCCCGGGACAGGGATTTACGAGCAGTACTTC.